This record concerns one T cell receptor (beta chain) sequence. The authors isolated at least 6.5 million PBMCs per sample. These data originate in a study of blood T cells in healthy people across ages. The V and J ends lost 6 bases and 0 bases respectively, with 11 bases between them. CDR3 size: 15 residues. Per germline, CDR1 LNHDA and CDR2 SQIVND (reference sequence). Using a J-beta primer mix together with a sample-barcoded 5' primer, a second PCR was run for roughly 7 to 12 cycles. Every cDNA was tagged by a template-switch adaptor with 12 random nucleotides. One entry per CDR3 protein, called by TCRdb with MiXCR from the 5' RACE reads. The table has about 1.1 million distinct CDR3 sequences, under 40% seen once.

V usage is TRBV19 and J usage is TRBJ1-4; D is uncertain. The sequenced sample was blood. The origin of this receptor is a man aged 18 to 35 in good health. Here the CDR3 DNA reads TGTGCCAGTAGCGCGGTGGGATCAACTAATGAAAAACTGTTTTTT. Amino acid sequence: CASSAVGSTNEKLFF.